The sample holds a few counts of the clone carrying this T cell receptor (beta chain). The antigen remains unidentified. TCRdb redid the calling of the reads with MiXCR, one entry per CDR3 protein. This table holds approximately 130,000 distinct CDR3 sequences, around 25% found once. The CDR3 runs 15 residues. Germline CDR1 SGHTS, CDR2 YDEGEE. The V end was cut by 4 bases, the J end by 0 bases, with 11 bases between. The record originates from a study of T cell repertoires in cytomegalovirus infection. Overall study: It can be stated that public TCR beta signatures indicated CMV infection as well as a matching HLA type.

The V and J genes are TRBV5-8 and TRBJ1-5; no reliable D call. Sequencing was carried out using PBMCs, sequenced either directly or after in vitro stimulation (not recorded which). The clonotype comes from a human donor in good health (CMV status not recorded). Some clones in this sample may be carry-over from other donors' samples. Here the CDR3 reads CASSPTRSSNQPQHF. CDR3 bases: TGTGCCAGCAGCCCGACAAGGAGTAGCAATCAGCCCCAGCATTTT.